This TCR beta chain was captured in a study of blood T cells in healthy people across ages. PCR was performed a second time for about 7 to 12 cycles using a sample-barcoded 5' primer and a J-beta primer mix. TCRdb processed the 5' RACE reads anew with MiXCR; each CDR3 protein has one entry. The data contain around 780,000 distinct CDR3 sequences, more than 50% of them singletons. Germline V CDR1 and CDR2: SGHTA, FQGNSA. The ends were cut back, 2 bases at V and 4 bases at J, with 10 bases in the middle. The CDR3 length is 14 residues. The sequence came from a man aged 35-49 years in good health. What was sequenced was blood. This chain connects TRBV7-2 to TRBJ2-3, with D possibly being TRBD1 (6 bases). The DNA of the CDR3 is TGTGCCAGCAGCTTACAGGGGTGGCCAGATACGCAGTATTTT. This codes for CASSLQGWPDTQYF. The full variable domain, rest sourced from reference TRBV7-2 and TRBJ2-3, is GAGVSQSPSNKVTEKGKDVELRCDPISGHTALYWYRQSLGQGLEFLIYFQGNSAPDKSGLPSDRFSAERTGGSVSTLTIQRTQQEDSAVYLCASSLQGWPDTQYFGPGTRLTVL.